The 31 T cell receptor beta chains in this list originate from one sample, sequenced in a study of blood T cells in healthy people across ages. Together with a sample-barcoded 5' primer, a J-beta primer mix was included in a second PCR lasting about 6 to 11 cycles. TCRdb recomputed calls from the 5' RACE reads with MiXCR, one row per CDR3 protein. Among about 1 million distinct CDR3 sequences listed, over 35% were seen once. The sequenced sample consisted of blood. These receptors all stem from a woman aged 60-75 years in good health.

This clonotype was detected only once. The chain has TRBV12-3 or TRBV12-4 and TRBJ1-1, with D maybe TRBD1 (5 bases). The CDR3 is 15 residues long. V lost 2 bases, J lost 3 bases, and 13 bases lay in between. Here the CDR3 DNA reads TGTGCCAGCAGTTTATATGGGGGGGGAGACACTGAAGCTTTCTTT. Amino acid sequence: CASSLYGGGDTEAFF.

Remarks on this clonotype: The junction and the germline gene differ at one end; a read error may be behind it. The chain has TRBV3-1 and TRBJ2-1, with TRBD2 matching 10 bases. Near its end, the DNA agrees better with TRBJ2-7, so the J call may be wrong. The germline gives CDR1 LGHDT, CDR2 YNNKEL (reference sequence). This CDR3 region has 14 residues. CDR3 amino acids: CAGSLAGANGEQYF. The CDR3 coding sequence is TGTGCCGGCAGCCTAGCGGGAGCTAACGGGGAGCAGTACTTC.

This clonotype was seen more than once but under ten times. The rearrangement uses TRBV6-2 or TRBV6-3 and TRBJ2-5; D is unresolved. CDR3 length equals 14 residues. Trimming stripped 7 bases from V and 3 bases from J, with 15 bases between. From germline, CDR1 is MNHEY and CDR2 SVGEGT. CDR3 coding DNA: TGTGCCAGCACCCCGCCGGTTGGGAAAGAGACCCAGTACTTC. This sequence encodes CASTPPVGKETQYF.

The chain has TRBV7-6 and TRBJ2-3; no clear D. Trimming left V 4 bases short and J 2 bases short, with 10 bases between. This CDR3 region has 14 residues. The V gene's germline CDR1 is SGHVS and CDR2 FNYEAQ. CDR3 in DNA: TGTGCCAGCAGCTCCCAGTCCCTCACAGATACGCAGTATTTT. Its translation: CASSSQSLTDTQYF.

Here the CDR3 DNA reads TGTGCCATCAGTCCGGAGGGCCGGGGGGAAGAGCAGTACTTC. This codes for CAISPEGRGEEQYF. V usage is TRBV10-3 and J usage is TRBJ2-7; 7 bases match TRBD2. The CDR3 extends over 14 amino acids. V shed 5 bases, J shed 7 bases, and the junction held 11 bases outside the gene matches. The V gene's germline CDR1 is ENHRY and CDR2 SYGVKD.

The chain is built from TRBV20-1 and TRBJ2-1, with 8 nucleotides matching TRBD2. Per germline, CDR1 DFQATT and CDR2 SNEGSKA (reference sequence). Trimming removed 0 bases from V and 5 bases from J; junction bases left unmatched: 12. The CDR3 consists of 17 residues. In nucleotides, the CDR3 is TGCAGTGCTAGAGATAGCGGGAAGGGAGGGACTAACAATGAGCAGTTCTTC. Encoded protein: CSARDSGKGGTNNEQFF.

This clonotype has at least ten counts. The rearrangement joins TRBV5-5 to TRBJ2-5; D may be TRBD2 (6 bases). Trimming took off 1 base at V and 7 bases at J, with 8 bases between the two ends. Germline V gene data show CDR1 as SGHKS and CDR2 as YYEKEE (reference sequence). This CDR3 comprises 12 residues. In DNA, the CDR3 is TGTGCCAGCAGCTTGTGGGGAGGGACCCAGTACTTC. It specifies CASSLWGGTQYF. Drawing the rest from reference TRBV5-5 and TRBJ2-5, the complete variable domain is DAGVTQSPTHLIKTRGQQVTLRCSPISGHKSVSWYQQVLGQGPQFIFQYYEKEERGRGNFPDRFSARQFPNYSSELNVNALLLGDSALYLCASSLWGGTQYFGPGTRLLVL.

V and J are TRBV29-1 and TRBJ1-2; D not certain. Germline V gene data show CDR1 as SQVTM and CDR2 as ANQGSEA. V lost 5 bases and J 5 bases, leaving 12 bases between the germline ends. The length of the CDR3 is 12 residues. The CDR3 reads CSVSGIGYGYTF. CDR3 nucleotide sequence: TGCAGCGTTTCCGGGATCGGTTATGGCTACACCTTC.

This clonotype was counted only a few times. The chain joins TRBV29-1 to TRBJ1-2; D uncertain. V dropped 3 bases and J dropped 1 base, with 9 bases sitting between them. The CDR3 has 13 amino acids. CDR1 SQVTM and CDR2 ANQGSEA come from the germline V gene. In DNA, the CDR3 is TGCAGCGTTGAGGGAAGGCTTAACTATGGCTACACCTTC. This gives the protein CSVEGRLNYGYTF.

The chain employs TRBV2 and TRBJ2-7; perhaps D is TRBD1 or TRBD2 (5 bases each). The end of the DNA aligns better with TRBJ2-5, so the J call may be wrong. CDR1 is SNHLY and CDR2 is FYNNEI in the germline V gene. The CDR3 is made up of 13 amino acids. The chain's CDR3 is CASIGTPAQTQYF. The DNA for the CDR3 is TGTGCCAGCATCGGGACCCCTGCTCAGACCCAGTACTTC.

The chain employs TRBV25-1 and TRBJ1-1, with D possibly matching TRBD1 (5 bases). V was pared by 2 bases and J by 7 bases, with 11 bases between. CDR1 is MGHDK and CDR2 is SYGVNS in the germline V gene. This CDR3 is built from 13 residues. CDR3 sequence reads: CASSEVGTIEAFF. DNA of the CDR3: TGTGCCAGCAGTGAAGTGGGGACCATTGAAGCTTTCTTT. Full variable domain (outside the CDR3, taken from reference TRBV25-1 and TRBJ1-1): EADIYQTPRYLVIGTGKKITLECSQTMGHDKMYWYQQDPGMELHLIHYSYGVNSTEKGDLSSESTVSRIRTEHFPLTLESARPSHTSQYLCASSEVGTIEAFFGQGTRLTVV.

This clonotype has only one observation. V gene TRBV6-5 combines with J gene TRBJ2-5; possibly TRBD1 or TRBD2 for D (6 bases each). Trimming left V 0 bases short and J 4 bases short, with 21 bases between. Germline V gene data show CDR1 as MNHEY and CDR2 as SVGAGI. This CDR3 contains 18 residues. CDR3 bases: TGTGCCAGCAGTTACTCGGGCCCCAGGCGGAGGGGGAGAGAGACCCAGTACTTC. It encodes CASSYSGPRRRGRETQYF.

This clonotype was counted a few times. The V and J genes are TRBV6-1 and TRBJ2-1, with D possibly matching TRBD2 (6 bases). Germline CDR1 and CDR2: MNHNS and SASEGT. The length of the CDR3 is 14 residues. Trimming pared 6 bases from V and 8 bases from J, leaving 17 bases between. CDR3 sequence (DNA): TGTGCCAGCAGCCCCGGACTATTTTCTGATGAGCAGTTCTTC. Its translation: CASSPGLFSDEQFF.

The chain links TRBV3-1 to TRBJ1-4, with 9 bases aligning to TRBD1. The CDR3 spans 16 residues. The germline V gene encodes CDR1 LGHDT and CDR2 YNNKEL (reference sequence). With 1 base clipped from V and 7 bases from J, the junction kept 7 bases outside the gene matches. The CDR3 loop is CASSQGVGQGGEKLFF. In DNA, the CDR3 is TGTGCCAGCAGCCAAGGAGTGGGACAGGGTGGTGAAAAACTGTTTTTT.

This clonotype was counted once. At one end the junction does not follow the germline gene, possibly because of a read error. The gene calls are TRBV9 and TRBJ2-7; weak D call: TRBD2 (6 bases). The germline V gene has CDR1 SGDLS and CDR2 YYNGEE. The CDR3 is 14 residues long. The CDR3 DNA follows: TGTGTCAGCAGCGTTGGCGGGACCTCCTACGAGCAGTACTTC. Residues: CVSSVGGTSYEQYF.

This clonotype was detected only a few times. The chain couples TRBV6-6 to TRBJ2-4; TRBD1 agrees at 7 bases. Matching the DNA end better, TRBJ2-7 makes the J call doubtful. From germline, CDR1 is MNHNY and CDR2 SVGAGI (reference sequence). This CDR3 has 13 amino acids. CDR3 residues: CASSPDRDYEQYF. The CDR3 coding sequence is TGTGCCAGCAGTCCCGACAGGGACTACGAGCAGTACTTC.

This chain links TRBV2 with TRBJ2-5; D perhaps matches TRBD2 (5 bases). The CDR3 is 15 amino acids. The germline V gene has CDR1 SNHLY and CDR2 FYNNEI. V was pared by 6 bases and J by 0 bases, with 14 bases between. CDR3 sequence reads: CASRGERRYQETQYF. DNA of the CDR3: TGTGCCAGCAGGGGCGAGCGGCGATACCAAGAGACCCAGTACTTC.

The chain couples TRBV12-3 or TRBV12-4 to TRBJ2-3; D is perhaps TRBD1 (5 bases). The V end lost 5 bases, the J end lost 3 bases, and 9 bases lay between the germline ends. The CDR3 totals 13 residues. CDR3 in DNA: TGTGCCAGCAGTCAGGGTTGGACAGATACGCAGTATTTT. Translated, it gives CASSQGWTDTQYF.

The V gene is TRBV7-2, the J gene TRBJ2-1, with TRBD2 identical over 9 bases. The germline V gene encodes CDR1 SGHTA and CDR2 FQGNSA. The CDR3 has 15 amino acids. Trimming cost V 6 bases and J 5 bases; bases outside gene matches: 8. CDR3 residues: CASSFRLAVDNEQFF. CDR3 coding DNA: TGTGCCAGCAGTTTCCGACTAGCGGTCGACAATGAGCAGTTCTTC.

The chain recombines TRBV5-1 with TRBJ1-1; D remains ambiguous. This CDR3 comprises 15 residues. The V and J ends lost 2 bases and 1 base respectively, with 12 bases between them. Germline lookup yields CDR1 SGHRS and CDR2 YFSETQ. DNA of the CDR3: TGCGCCAGCAGCTTTAAACACCTCCCGAACACTGAAGCTTTCTTT. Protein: CASSFKHLPNTEAFF.

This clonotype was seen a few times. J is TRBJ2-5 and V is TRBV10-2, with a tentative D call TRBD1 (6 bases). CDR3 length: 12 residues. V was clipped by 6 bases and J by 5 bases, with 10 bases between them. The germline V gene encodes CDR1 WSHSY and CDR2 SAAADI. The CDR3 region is CASSGQMETQYF. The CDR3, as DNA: TGCGCCAGCAGCGGACAGATGGAGACCCAGTACTTC.

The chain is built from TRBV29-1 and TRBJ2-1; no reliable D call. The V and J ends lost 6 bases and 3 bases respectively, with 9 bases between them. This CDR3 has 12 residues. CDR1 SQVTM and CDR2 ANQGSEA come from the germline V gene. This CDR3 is CSVLKNYNEQFF. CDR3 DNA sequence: TGCAGCGTGCTCAAAAACTACAATGAGCAGTTCTTC.

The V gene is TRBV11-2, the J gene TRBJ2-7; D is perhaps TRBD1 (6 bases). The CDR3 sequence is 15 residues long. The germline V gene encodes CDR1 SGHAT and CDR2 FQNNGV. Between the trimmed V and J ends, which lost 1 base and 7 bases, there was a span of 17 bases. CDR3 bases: TGTGCCAGCAGCTTAGGGCCCAGGGGACCCATGGAGCAGTACTTC. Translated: CASSLGPRGPMEQYF. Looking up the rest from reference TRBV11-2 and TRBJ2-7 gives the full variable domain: EAGVAQSPRYKIIEKRQSVAFWCNPISGHATLYWYQQILGQGPKLLIQFQNNGVVDDSQLPKDRFSAERLKGVDSTLKIQPAKLEDSAVYLCASSLGPRGPMEQYFGPGTRLTVT.

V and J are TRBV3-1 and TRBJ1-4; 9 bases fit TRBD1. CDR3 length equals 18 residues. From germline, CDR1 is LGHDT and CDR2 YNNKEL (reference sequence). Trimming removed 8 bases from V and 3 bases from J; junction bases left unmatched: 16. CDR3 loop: CASAAGTGSSLANEKLFF. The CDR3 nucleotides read TGTGCCAGCGCCGCTGGGACAGGGTCTTCGTTGGCTAATGAAAAACTGTTTTTT.

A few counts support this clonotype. Here the CDR3 reads CASSSLDVDEQYF. DNA for the CDR3: TGTGCCAGCAGTTCGCTGGATGTCGACGAGCAGTACTTC. The chain recombines TRBV6-5 with TRBJ2-7; D is uncertain. CDR3 size: 13 residues. V was cut by 4 bases and J by 5 bases, with 12 bases left in between. Germline V CDR1 and CDR2: MNHEY, SVGAGI.

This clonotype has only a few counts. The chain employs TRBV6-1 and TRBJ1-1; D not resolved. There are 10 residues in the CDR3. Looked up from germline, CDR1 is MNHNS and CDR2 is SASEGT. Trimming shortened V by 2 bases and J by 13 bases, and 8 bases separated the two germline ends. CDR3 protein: CASSEFGDFF. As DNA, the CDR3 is TGTGCCAGCAGTGAATTCGGCGATTTCTTT.

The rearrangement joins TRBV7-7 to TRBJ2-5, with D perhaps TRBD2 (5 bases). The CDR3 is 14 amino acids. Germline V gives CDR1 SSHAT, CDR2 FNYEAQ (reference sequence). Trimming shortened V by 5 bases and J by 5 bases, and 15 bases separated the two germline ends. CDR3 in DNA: TGTGCCAGCAGCCGTAAGTTCGGCGGGGAGACCCAGTACTTC. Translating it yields CASSRKFGGETQYF. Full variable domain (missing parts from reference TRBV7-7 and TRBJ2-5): GAGVSQSPRYKVTKRGQDVTLRCDPISSHATLYWYQQALGQGPEFLTYFNYEAQPDKSGLPSDRFSAERPEGSISTLTIQRTEQRDSAMYRCASSRKFGGETQYFGPGTRLLVL.

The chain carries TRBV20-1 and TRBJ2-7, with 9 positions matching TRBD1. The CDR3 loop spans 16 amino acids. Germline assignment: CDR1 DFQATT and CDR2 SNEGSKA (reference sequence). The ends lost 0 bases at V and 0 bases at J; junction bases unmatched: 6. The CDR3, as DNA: TGCAGTGCTAGAGAGCTTGGACAGGGGCCCTCCTACGAGCAGTACTTC. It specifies CSARELGQGPSYEQYF.

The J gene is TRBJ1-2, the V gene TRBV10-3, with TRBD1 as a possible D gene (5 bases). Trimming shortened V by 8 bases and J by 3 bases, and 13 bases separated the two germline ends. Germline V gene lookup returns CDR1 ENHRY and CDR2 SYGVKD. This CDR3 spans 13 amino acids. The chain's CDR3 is CAIWAQGHYGYTF. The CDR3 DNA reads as TGTGCCATCTGGGCGCAGGGACACTATGGCTACACCTTC.

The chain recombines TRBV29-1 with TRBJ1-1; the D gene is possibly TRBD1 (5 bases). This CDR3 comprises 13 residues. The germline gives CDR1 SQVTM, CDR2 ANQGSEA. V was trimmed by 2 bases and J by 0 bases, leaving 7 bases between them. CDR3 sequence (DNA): TGCAGCGTTGAATTACAGGTGAACACTGAAGCTTTCTTT. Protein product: CSVELQVNTEAFF.

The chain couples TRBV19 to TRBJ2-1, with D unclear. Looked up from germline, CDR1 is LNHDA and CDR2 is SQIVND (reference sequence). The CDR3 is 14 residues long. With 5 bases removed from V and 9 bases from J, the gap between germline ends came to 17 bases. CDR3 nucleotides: TGTGCCAGTAGTTCGACGCGGCCCTCAGTTGAGCAGTTCTTC. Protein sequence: CASSSTRPSVEQFF.